These 30 T cell receptor beta chains originate from one sample sequenced in a study of OX40 agonist ivuxolimab in advanced cancers. The method was the immunoSEQ multiplex PCR assay. What TCRdb holds here is the immuneACCESS table cut down to in-frame rearrangements. Part of the clones is not present; checked against another copy, under half of the missing clones reflect an unresolved V gene, and the others are unexplained. Present in this sample are about 52,000 clones, roughly nine tenths of which were seen just once. In total, the top ten clones hold 13% to 15% of the sample. The sequencing here drew on CD4+ or CD8+ T cells sorted from blood, taken in a trial of the OX40 agonist ivuxolimab. The receptors originated from an adult with an advanced solid tumor such as melanoma, head and neck, liver or kidney cancer.

The chain carries TRBV4-1 and TRBJ1-2; 9 bases are a match to TRBD1. Trimming took 4 bases from V and 4 from J; bases not matched to a gene: 7. Germline-derived CDR1 and CDR2 are MGHRA and YSYEKL. This CDR3 has 15 amino acids. The CDR3 DNA reads TGCGCCAGCAGCCTTAAAACAGGGGGCGTCTATGGCTACACCTTC. It codes for CASSLKTGGVYGYTF.

V gene TRBV2 combines with J gene TRBJ1-5; no firm D call. The CDR3 is 12 residues long. Germline loops: CDR1 SNHLY, CDR2 FYNNEI. The germline V and J ends were trimmed by 2 bases and 6 bases, with 5 bases remaining between them. CDR3: CASSEMGQPQHF. As DNA, the CDR3 is TGTGCCAGCAGTGAAATGGGTCAGCCCCAGCATTTT.

The V gene is TRBV4-1, the J gene TRBJ1-2; 7 nucleotides agree with TRBD1. CDR1 and CDR2 from the germline V gene are MGHRA and YSYEKL. The V gene end was trimmed by 4 bases and the J gene end by 0 bases; junction bases not matched to a gene: 8. The CDR3 contains 16 residues. The CDR3 loop reads CASSPYPGQTNYGYTF. The CDR3 DNA is TGCGCCAGCAGCCCTTATCCGGGACAGACTAACTATGGCTACACCTTC.

This chain joins TRBV6-1 and TRBJ1-2, with TRBD1 as a possible D gene (6 bases). V was cut by 10 bases and J by 8 bases, with 14 bases left in between. Germline CDR1 and CDR2: MNHNS and SASEGT. This CDR3 comprises 11 residues. CDR3 sequence (DNA): TGTGCCATTGAGGGGGGGGTCGGCTACACCTTC. This translates into CAIEGGVGYTF.

This clone appeared once. The rearrangement links TRBV27 to TRBJ2-5, with D hard to call. The J call may be incorrect, as the DNA end agrees better with TRBJ2-7. Germline CDR1 reads MNHEY; CDR2 reads SMNVEV (reference sequence). This CDR3 comprises 14 residues. The CDR3 here is CASSLSLSFYEQYF. In DNA form, the CDR3 reads TGTGCCAGCAGTTTATCGTTGAGTTTCTACGAGCAGTACTTC.

The chain is built from TRBV19 and TRBJ2-2; 8 nucleotides match TRBD1. V dropped 5 bases and J dropped 4; count of bases not matched to a gene: 12. The CDR3 extends over 17 amino acids. Germline-derived CDR1 and CDR2 are LNHDA and SQIVND (reference sequence). The CDR3 DNA sequence: TGTGCCAGTAGTGTTGGGACAGGATTACAAATCACCGGGGAGCTGTTTTTT. Protein product: CASSVGTGLQITGELFF.

The chain recombines TRBV19 with TRBJ2-6; D unresolved. This CDR3 contains 16 residues. Trimming pared 1 base from V and 2 bases from J, leaving 9 bases between. CDR1 and CDR2 (germline): LNHDA, SQIVND (reference sequence). This CDR3 is CASSIVAPTGANVLTF. The DNA of the CDR3 is TGTGCCAGTAGTATAGTGGCCCCTACTGGGGCCAACGTCCTGACTTTC.

The chain recombines TRBV7-6 with TRBJ1-2, with D perhaps TRBD1 (6 bases). The V end lost 5 bases, the J end lost 4 bases, and 20 bases lay between the germline ends. CDR3 length: 16 residues. Germline loops: CDR1 SGHVS, CDR2 FNYEAQ. The CDR3 protein is CASSPHRGADIYGYTF. Written as DNA, the CDR3 is TGTGCCAGCAGCCCCCATAGGGGGGCGGATATCTATGGCTACACCTTC.

The chain combines TRBV6-1 with TRBJ2-7, with D possibly being TRBD1 (5 bases). V lost 2 bases and J lost 0, with 11 bases in between. Per germline, CDR1 MNHNS and CDR2 SASEGT. The CDR3 runs to 15 residues. CDR3 sequence reads: CASSESYRSSYEQYF. In nucleotides, the CDR3 is TGTGCCAGCAGTGAATCATACAGGAGCTCCTACGAGCAGTACTTC.

This chain uses TRBV5-1 with TRBJ1-5; 12 bases agree with TRBD1. With 3 bases clipped from V and 5 bases from J, the junction kept 6 bases outside the gene matches. Per germline, CDR1 SGHRS and CDR2 YFSETQ. CDR3 length equals 16 residues. CDR3 sequence (DNA): TGCGCCAGCAGCTGGGGGGACAGGGGGCTTGATCAGCCCCAGCATTTT. As protein: CASSWGDRGLDQPQHF.

This clone showed up just a few times. This sequence joins TRBV6-5 and TRBJ2-7; 12 bases map to TRBD1. In germline, CDR1 is MNHEY, CDR2 SVGAGI. The CDR3 is made up of 15 amino acids. Trimming removed 5 bases from V and 6 bases from J; junction bases left unmatched: 8. The CDR3 protein is CASSASGTGGAEQYF. CDR3 in DNA: TGTGCCAGCAGTGCTTCCGGGACAGGGGGCGCCGAGCAGTACTTC.

The chain recombines TRBV27 with TRBJ2-7, with D perhaps TRBD1 or TRBD2 (5 bases each). CDR1 is MNHEY, CDR2 SMNVEV, per germline (reference sequence). The CDR3 is made up of 13 amino acids. V dropped 3 bases and J dropped 4 bases, with 10 bases sitting between them. CDR3 region: CASSFGAGYEQYF. CDR3 bases: TGTGCCAGCAGTTTCGGGGCAGGGTACGAGCAGTACTTC.

V and J are TRBV7-8 and TRBJ1-2; D uncertain. There are 14 residues in the CDR3. Looked up from germline, CDR1 is SGHVS and CDR2 is FQNEAQ. The ends were cut back, 5 bases at V and 0 bases at J, with 10 bases in the middle. In nucleotides, the CDR3 is TGTGCCAGCAGCCCCTCTTTTGCTAACTATGGCTACACCTTC. It specifies CASSPSFANYGYTF.

This clone was observed a single time. J is TRBJ2-3 and V is TRBV7-9, with 7 bases that match TRBD2. Germline assignment: CDR1 SEHNR and CDR2 FQNEAQ (reference sequence). V lost 7 bases and J lost 12; bases outside the gene matches: 19. This CDR3 is built from 15 residues. As DNA, the CDR3 is TGTGCCAGCATCTCGGGGAGGGATGCTTTAGCGGCTCAGTATTTT. This translates into CASISGRDALAAQYF.

The chain links TRBV5-4 to TRBJ1-1; 7 bases fit TRBD1. CDR3 size: 14 residues. The V and J ends lost 2 bases and 8 bases, in that order; junction bases with no gene match: 9. Germline assignment: CDR1 SGHNT and CDR2 YYREEE (reference sequence). In DNA form, the CDR3 reads TGTGCCAGCAGCTTTGAATCCGGGACAGAAGAAGCTTTCTTT. It encodes CASSFESGTEEAFF.

The chain joins TRBV2 to TRBJ2-7; D is possibly TRBD2 (6 bases). Trimming removed 10 bases at V and 1 base at J, with 11 bases between. Germline V gene lookup returns CDR1 SNHLY and CDR2 FYNNEI. This CDR3 is 12 amino acids long. CDR3 amino acids: CATSAGSYEQYF. The CDR3 region has the DNA TGTGCCACGAGCGCGGGGTCCTACGAGCAGTACTTC.

This chain links TRBV4-1 with TRBJ2-7, with TRBD1 as a possible D gene (6 bases). V lost 0 bases and J lost 6, with 12 bases in between. The CDR3 runs 14 residues. Germline assignment: CDR1 MGHRA and CDR2 YSYEKL. The CDR3 coding sequence is TGCGCCAGCAGCCAAGATCGGGACAAAGTCGAGCAGTACTTC. Its protein is CASSQDRDKVEQYF.

This sequence joins TRBV13 and TRBJ1-1; weak D call: TRBD1 (6 bases). The CDR3 runs 16 residues. Germline V CDR1 and CDR2: PRHDT, FYEKMQ (reference sequence). V was trimmed by 2 bases and J by 5 bases, leaving 18 bases between them. The CDR3 reads CASSLPDAGARTEAFF. For the CDR3, the DNA is TGTGCCAGCAGCTTACCGGATGCGGGGGCGCGGACTGAAGCTTTCTTT. The entire variable domain, with the rest obtained from reference TRBV13 and TRBJ1-1, is as follows: AAGVIQSPRHLIKEKRETATLKCYPIPRHDTVYWYQQGPGQDPQFLISFYEKMQSDKGSIPDRFSAQQFSDYHSELNMSSLELGDSALYFCASSLPDAGARTEAFFGQGTRLTVV.

CDR3 sequence: CASSSWTGGNEQYF. The DNA for the CDR3 is TGTGCCAGCAGCTCCTGGACAGGGGGTAACGAGCAGTACTTC. This chain connects TRBV13 to TRBJ2-7; 10 nucleotides align to TRBD1. Germline CDR1 PRHDT, CDR2 FYEKMQ (reference sequence). Trimming took 4 bases from V and 5 from J; bases not matched to a gene: 5. This CDR3 has 14 residues.

This clone was detected only once. J is TRBJ1-1 and V is TRBV9; 7 nucleotides align to TRBD1. The germline gives CDR1 SGDLS, CDR2 YYNGEE. The CDR3 has 15 amino acids. Trimming cost V 3 bases and J 0 bases; bases outside gene matches: 5. CDR3 sequence (DNA): TGTGCCAGCAGCGACCAGGGGGGAATGAACACTGAAGCTTTCTTT. Translating it yields CASSDQGGMNTEAFF.

The chain is built from TRBV7-9 and TRBJ2-7; 7 nucleotides line up with TRBD1. After removal of 5 bases from V and 6 bases from J, the junction contained 4 bases not matched to a gene. The CDR3 is made up of 12 amino acids. Germline CDR1 SEHNR, CDR2 FQNEAQ (reference sequence). DNA of the CDR3: TGTGCCAGCAGCAATACAGGGGTCGAGCAGTACTTC. Protein product: CASSNTGVEQYF.

This rearrangement joins TRBV11-3 to TRBJ2-7; D is uncertain. CDR1 is SGHNT, CDR2 YENEEA, per germline. Between the trimmed V and J ends, which lost 4 bases and 5 bases, there was a span of 12 bases. This CDR3 has 13 amino acids. The CDR3 region is CASSYADHDEQYF. CDR3 bases: TGTGCCAGCAGCTACGCGGACCACGACGAGCAGTACTTC. Full variable domain (rest looked up from reference TRBV11-3 and TRBJ2-7): EAGVVQSPRYKIIEKKQPVAFWCNPISGHNTLYWYLQNLGQGPELLIRYENEEAVDDSQLPKDRFSAERLKGVDSTLKIQPAELGDSAVYLCASSYADHDEQYFGPGTRLTVT.

This clone was counted once. This CDR3 is CASSSRWQQGKAGELFF. The CDR3 region has the DNA TGTGCCAGCAGCTCCCGCTGGCAACAGGGGAAGGCCGGGGAGCTGTTTTTT. The chain carries TRBV11-2 and TRBJ2-2, with 7 bases aligning to TRBD1. Losses at the gene ends were 4 bases for V and 6 bases for J; bases not matched to a gene: 14. The CDR3 extends over 17 amino acids. CDR1 is SGHAT and CDR2 is FQNNGV in the germline V gene.

The chain combines TRBV4-3 with TRBJ2-7, with D tentatively TRBD1 (6 bases). CDR3 length: 14 residues. Germline lookup yields CDR1 LGHNA and CDR2 YSLEER. The ends were cut back, 6 bases at V and 1 base at J, with 13 bases in the middle. The CDR3 coding sequence is TGCGCCAGCAGTCCCGGTAGGGGGTCCTACGAGCAGTACTTC. It encodes CASSPGRGSYEQYF.

As regards this clone: Other DNA sequences in the same sample also yield this CDR3. The V and J genes are TRBV11-2 and TRBJ1-1; D gene unclear. The CDR3 runs 14 residues. Germline CDR1 reads SGHAT; CDR2 reads FQNNGV. V lost 0 bases to trimming and J lost 3 bases, with 8 bases between them. The CDR3 sequence is CASSLEGYYTEAFF. The CDR3 DNA sequence: TGTGCCAGCAGCTTAGAGGGCTATTACACTGAAGCTTTCTTT.

V usage is TRBV9 and J usage is TRBJ2-1; TRBD2 agrees at 9 bases. CDR1 SGDLS and CDR2 YYNGEE come from the germline V gene. J was trimmed by 1 base and V by 2 bases; bases with no gene match: 1. This CDR3 comprises 15 residues. For the CDR3, the DNA is TGTGCCAGCAGCGTGAGCGGGGGGTCCTACAATGAGCAGTTCTTC. It yields the protein CASSVSGGSYNEQFF.

The rearrangement joins TRBV27 to TRBJ1-2; 10 bases fit TRBD1. The CDR3 is 16 residues long. Germline V CDR1 and CDR2: MNHEY, SMNVEV (reference sequence). V was pared by 2 bases and J by 6 bases, with 9 bases of the junction left unmatched. The CDR3, as DNA: TGTGCCAGCAGTTTAGTAGGTGACAGGGGGCGGGATGGCTACACCTTC. As protein: CASSLVGDRGRDGYTF.

In this sample, this clone turned up a few times. The chain combines TRBV27 with TRBJ1-1; D is ambiguous. V was pared by 3 bases and J by 0 bases, with 11 bases between. This CDR3 is built from 15 residues. Germline V lookup: CDR1 MNHEY, CDR2 SMNVEV (reference sequence). The CDR3, as DNA: TGTGCCAGCAGTTTGAGTAGGGCAATGAACACTGAAGCTTTCTTT. Encoded protein: CASSLSRAMNTEAFF.

There are a few counts of this clone. The rearrangement uses TRBV20-1 and TRBJ1-1; D uncertain. Germline V gene sequence: CDR1 DFQATT, CDR2 SNEGSKA (reference sequence). The CDR3 length is 11 residues. Between the trimmed V and J ends, which lost 5 bases and 3 bases, there was a span of 7 bases. CDR3 residues: CSALRHTEAFF. CDR3 coding DNA: TGCAGTGCTCTCCGACACACTGAAGCTTTCTTT.

V and J are TRBV27 and TRBJ1-2; tentatively, D is TRBD1 (5 bases). Germline V gives CDR1 MNHEY, CDR2 SMNVEV (reference sequence). With 6 bases removed from V and 8 bases from J, the gap between germline ends came to 13 bases. There are 12 residues in the CDR3. This CDR3 reads CASSAGGGGYTF. The CDR3 DNA follows: TGTGCCAGCAGCGCGGGGGGAGGCGGCTACACCTTC.